This is a list of T cell receptor beta chains from one sample in a study of blood T cell repertoires in COVID-19. Generated by immunoSEQ multiplex PCR, the TCRdb table keeps only in-frame clones and is missing some. Of 100,000 to 150,000 clones listed, around four fifths are singletons. The specimen was peripheral blood. The receptors shown here come from a human donor in a cohort sampled during active COVID-19. Both conserved end residues are part of each CDR3. Fields, in order: clone size, V gene, D gene, J gene, CDR3 protein, CDR3 DNA. The D gene is left open where the match is weak. Not every row has a clone size; where given, it reads once, few, many or a size class.

-	TRBV7-3	TRBD1	TRBJ2-7	CASSSRQGAGYEQYF	TGTGCCAGCAGCTCGCGACAGGGGGCCGGCTACGAGCAGTACTTC
-	TRBV30	-	TRBJ2-1	CAWSQTGGKEREGYEQFF	TGTGCCTGGAGTCAGACAGGGGGCAAAGAGCGGGAGGGGTATGAGCAGTTCTTC
-	TRBV7-9	TRBD2	TRBJ2-5	CASSPWVAGQETQYF	TGTGCCAGCAGCCCGTGGGTAGCGGGACAAGAGACCCAGTACTTC
-	TRBV2	TRBD1	TRBJ1-2	CASRGGQGRGDYGYTF	TGTGCCAGCAGAGGCGGACAGGGCAGGGGGGACTATGGCTACACCTTC
-	TRBV28	TRBD2	TRBJ2-7	CASSLTSGSSYEQYF	TGTGCCAGCAGTTTAACTAGCGGAAGCTCCTACGAGCAGTACTTC
-	TRBV9	TRBD1	TRBJ1-3	CASSPGTGTSGNTIYF	TGTGCCAGCAGCCCGGGGACAGGGACCTCTGGAAACACCATATATTTT
-	TRBV27	TRBD1	TRBJ2-4	CASSPDRVKNIQYF	TGTGCCAGCAGTCCAGACAGGGTCAAAAACATTCAGTACTTC
-	TRBV5-6	TRBD1	TRBJ2-7	CASSPGQAHEQYF	TGTGCCAGCAGCCCCGGACAGGCGCACGAGCAGTACTTC
-	TRBV6-2/TRBV6-3	TRBD1	TRBJ2-1	CASSRRQGKFF	TGTGCCAGCAGTCGTCGACAGGGGAAGTTCTTC
few	TRBV7-2	-	TRBJ2-7	CASSLEEVWEQYF	TGTGCCAGCAGCTTAGAGGAGGTCTGGGAGCAGTACTTC
-	TRBV7-2	-	TRBJ1-2	CASSPLGAGGRGTYGYTF	TGTGCCAGCAGCCCCCTGGGCGCTGGGGGCAGGGGTACCTATGGCTACACCTTC
-	TRBV6-2/TRBV6-3	-	TRBJ2-2	CASSPLNTGELFF	TGTGCCAGCAGTCCCCTGAACACCGGGGAGCTGTTTTTT
-	TRBV6-5	TRBD1	TRBJ2-5	CASSKLGQGQETQYF	TGTGCCAGCAGCAAATTAGGACAGGGCCAAGAGACCCAGTACTTC
-	TRBV5-1	-	TRBJ1-1	CASSFGQGGTEAFF	TGCGCCAGCAGCTTCGGACAAGGCGGAACTGAAGCTTTCTTT
few	TRBV7-2	TRBD2	TRBJ2-7	CASSSSPGLAGGYEQYF	TGTGCCAGCAGCTCCTCCCCAGGACTAGCGGGGGGTTACGAGCAGTACTTC
-	TRBV5-1	-	TRBJ1-2	CASSLKIGEPNYGYTF	TGCGCCAGCAGCTTAAAGATTGGAGAGCCTAACTATGGCTACACCTTC
-	TRBV18	-	TRBJ2-5	CASSPSRETQYF	TGTGCCAGCTCACCTTCCCGGGAGACCCAGTACTTC
-	TRBV5-5	TRBD2	TRBJ2-3	CASSSLAGGTDTQYF	TGTGCCAGCAGCTCTCTAGCGGGGGGCACAGATACGCAGTATTTT
-	TRBV30	TRBD2	TRBJ2-3	CASGPGRDTQYF	TGTGCCTCGGGGCCCGGGAGGGATACGCAGTATTTT